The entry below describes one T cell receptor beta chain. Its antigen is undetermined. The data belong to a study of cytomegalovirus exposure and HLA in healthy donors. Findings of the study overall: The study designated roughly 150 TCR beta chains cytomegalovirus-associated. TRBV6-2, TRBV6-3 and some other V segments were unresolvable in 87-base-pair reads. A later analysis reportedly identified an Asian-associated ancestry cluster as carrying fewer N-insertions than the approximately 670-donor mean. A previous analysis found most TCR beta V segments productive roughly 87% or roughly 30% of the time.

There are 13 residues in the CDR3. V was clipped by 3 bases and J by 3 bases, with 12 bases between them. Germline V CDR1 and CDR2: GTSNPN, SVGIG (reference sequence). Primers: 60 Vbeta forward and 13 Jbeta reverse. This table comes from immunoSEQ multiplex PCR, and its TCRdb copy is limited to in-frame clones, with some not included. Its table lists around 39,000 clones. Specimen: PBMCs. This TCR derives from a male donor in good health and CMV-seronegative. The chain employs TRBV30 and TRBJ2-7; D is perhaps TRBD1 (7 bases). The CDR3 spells CAWSRGEFYEQYF. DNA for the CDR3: TGTGCCTGGAGCAGGGGGGAATTCTACGAGCAGTACTTC.